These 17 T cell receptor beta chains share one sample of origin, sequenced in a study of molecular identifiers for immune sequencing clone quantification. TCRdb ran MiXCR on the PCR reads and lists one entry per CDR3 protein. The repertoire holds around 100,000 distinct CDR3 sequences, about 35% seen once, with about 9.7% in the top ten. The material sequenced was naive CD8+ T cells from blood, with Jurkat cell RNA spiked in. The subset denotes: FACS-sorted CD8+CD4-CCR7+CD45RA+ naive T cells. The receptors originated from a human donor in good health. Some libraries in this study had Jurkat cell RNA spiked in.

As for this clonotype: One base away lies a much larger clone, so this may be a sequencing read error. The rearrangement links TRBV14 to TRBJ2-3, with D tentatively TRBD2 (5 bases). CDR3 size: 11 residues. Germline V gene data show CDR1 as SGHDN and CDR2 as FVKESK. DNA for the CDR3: TGTGCCAGTGGGAGCGTTAATACGCTGTATTTT. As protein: CASGSVNTLYF.

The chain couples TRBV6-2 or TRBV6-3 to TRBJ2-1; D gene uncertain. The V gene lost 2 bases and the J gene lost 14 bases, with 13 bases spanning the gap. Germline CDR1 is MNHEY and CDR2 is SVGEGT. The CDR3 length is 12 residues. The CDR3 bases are TGTGCCAGCAGTTACAGTTCCCCCCGGAAGTTCTTC. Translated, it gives CASSYSSPRKFF.

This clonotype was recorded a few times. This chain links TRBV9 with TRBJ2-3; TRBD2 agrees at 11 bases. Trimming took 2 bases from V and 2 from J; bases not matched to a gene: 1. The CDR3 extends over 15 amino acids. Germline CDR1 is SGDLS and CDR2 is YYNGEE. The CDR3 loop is CASSVSGRDTDTQYF. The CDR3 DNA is TGTGCCAGCAGCGTTAGCGGGAGGGACACAGATACGCAGTATTTT. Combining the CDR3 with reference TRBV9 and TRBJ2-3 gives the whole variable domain DSGVTQTPKHLITATGQRVTLRCSPRSGDLSVYWYQQSLDQGLQFLIQYYNGEERAKGNILERFSAQQFPDLHSELNLSSLELGDSALYFCASSVSGRDTDTQYFGPGTRLTVL.

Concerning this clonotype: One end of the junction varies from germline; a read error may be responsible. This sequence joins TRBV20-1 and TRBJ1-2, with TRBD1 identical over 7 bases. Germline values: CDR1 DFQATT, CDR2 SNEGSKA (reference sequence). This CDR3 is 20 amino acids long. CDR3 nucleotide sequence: TGCTGTGCTAGAGATAGAGAGGGAGGGGTAAAGGGACAGCGGGGCTATGGCTACACCTTC. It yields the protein CCARDREGGVKGQRGYGYTF.

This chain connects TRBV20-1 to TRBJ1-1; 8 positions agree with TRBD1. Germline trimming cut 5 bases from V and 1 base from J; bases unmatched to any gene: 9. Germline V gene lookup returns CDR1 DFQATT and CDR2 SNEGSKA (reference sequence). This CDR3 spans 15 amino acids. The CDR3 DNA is TGCAGTGCTTTTTCCCGGGACAGGCAGAACACTGAAGCTTTCTTT. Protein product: CSAFSRDRQNTEAFF.

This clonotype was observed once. Written as DNA, the CDR3 is TGTGCCAGCAGTTTGACAGGGGTCGCTGAAGCTTTCTTT. Translation: CASSLTGVAEAFF. The chain joins TRBV27 to TRBJ1-1; 8 bases match TRBD1. The CDR3 length is 13 residues. The V gene end was trimmed by 3 bases and the J gene end by 6 bases; junction bases not matched to a gene: 3. The germline gives CDR1 MNHEY, CDR2 SMNVEV (reference sequence).

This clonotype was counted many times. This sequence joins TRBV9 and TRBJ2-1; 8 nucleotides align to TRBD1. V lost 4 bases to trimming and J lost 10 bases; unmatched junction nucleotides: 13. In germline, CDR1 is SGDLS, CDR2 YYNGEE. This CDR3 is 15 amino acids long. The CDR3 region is CASSTSRTGLGEQFF. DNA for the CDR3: TGTGCCAGCAGCACTTCCCGGACAGGGCTCGGGGAGCAGTTCTTC.

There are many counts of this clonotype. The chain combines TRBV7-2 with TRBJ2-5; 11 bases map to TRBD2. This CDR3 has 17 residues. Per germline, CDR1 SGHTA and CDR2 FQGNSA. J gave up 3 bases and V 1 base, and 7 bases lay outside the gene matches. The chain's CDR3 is CASSLVLAGVREETQYF. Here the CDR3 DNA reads TGTGCCAGCAGCTTAGTACTAGCGGGAGTGAGGGAAGAGACCCAGTACTTC.

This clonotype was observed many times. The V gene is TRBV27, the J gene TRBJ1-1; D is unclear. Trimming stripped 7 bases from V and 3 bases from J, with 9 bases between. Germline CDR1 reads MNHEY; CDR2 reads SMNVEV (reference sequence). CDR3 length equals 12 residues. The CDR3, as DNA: TGTGCCAGCACCGACGGCTACACTGAAGCTTTCTTT. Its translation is CASTDGYTEAFF.

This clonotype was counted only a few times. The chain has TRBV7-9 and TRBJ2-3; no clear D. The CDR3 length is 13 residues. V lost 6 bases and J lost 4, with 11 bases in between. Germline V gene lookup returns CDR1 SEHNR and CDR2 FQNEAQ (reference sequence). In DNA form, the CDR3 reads TGTGCCAGCAGGTTCATGGGTGCAGATACGCAGTATTTT. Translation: CASRFMGADTQYF.

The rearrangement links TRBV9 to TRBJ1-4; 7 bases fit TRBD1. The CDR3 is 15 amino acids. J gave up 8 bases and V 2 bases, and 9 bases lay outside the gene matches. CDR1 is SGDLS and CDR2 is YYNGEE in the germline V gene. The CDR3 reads CASSVEGTVKEKLFF. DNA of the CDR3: TGTGCCAGCAGCGTCGAGGGGACAGTTAAGGAAAAACTGTTTTTT.

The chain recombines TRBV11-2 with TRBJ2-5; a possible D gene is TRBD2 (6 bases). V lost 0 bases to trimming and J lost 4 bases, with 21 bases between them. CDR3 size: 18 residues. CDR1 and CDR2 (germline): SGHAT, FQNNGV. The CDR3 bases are TGTGCCAGCAGCTTAGATCTCCCCGGGACCGGGGGTAGAGAGACCCAGTACTTC. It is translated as CASSLDLPGTGGRETQYF.

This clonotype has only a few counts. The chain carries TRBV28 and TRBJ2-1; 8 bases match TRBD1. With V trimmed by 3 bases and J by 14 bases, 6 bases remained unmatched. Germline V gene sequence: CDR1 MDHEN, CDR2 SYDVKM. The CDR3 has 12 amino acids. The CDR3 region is CASSFPRGRKFF. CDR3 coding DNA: TGTGCCAGCAGTTTTCCCAGGGGGCGCAAGTTCTTC.

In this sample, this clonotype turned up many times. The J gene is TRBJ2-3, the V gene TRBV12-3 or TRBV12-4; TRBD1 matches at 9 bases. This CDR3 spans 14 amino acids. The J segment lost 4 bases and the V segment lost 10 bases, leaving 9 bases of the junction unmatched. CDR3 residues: CAISGQGFSDTQYF. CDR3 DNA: TGTGCCATTTCGGGACAGGGATTTTCAGATACGCAGTATTTT.

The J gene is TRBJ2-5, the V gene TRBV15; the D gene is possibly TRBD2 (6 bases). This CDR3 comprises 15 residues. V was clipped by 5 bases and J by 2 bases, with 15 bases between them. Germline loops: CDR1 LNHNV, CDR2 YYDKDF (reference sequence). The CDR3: CATSRDRGGQETQYF. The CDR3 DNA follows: TGTGCCACCAGCCGCGACCGGGGAGGACAAGAGACCCAGTACTTC. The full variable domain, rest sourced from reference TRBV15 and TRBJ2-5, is DAMVIQNPRYQVTQFGKPVTLSCSQTLNHNVMYWYQQKSSQAPKLLFHYYDKDFNNEADTPDNFQSRRPNTSFCFLDIRSPGLGDTAMYLCATSRDRGGQETQYFGPGTRLLVL.

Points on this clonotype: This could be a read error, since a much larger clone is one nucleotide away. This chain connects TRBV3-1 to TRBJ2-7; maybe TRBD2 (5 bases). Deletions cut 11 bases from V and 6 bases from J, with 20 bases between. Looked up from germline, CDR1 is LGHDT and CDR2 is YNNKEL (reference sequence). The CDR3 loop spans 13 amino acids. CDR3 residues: CASRGRMRSEQYF. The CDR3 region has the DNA TGTGCCTCTAGAGGGCGGATGAGATCCGAGCAGTACTTC.

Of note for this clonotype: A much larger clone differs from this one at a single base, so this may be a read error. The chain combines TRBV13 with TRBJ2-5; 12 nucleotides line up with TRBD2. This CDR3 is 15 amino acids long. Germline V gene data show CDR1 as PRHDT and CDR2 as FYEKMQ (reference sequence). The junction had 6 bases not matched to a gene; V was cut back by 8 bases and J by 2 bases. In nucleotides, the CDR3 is TGTGCCAGCTGCTCCGGGACTAGCGGGCAAGAGACCCAGTACTTC. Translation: CASCSGTSGQETQYF.